This T cell receptor beta chain was recorded in a study of blood T cell repertoires in COVID-19. Study context: From the United States, Italy and Spain came samples of acute and convalescent COVID-19. In each case, the material was cDNA or gDNA derived from T cells, B-cell-depleted T cells, or PBMCs.

The V and J ends lost 4 bases and 4 bases respectively, with 15 bases between them. Per the germline V gene, CDR1 is SGHRS and CDR2 is YFSETQ. The CDR3 is 14 amino acids. In the study's own analysis: By means of reference gene primer amplification, nucleated cell counts were estimated. Profiling relied on immunoSEQ multiplex PCR, and the TCRdb table lists in-frame clones only, not all of them. V, J and clone size were drawn from that table, and D and trimming were deduced from the DNA. This table holds around 140,000 clones, about 79% found once. The gene calls are TRBV5-1 and TRBJ2-7, with D possibly TRBD1 on 6 matching bases. The sequenced sample was peripheral blood. This sequence originates from a woman aged 80 or over with active or convalescent COVID-19. The CDR3 sequence: CASSPLDRKYEQYF. CDR3 DNA: TGCGCCAGCAGCCCACTGGACAGAAAATACGAGCAGTACTTC.